This T cell receptor beta chain derives from a study of memory CD4+ T cells and cytomegalovirus serostatus. Germline assignment: CDR1 LNHDA and CDR2 SQIVND (reference sequence). The length of the CDR3 is 13 residues. The V end lost 8 bases, the J end lost 5 bases, and 13 bases lay between the germline ends. The sort gate was single viable CD3+CD4+CD8-CD45RO+ cells for memory CD4+ T cells. Only in-frame clones appear in the TCRdb table, and some are missing; sequencing was by immunoSEQ multiplex PCR. The sample includes roughly 56,000 clones, roughly 82% of them seen just once. Sequenced sample: memory CD4+ T cells from blood. The chain recombines TRBV19 with TRBJ1-5; D gene ambiguous. This TCR came from an adult in good health and CMV-seronegative. The CDR3 DNA reads TGTGCCAGTGGAGGCAGCGTCTATCAGCCCCAGCATTTT. This encodes CASGGSVYQPQHF.